Listed here are 2 T cell receptor beta chains from one sample, sequenced in a study of blood T cell repertoires in COVID-19. Profiling relied on immunoSEQ multiplex PCR, and the TCRdb table lists in-frame clones only, not all of them. The sample lists about 110,000 clones; 88% were seen once. The sequenced sample was peripheral blood. Every receptor here comes from a human donor in a cohort sampled during active COVID-19.

The CDR3 DNA reads as TGTGCCAGCAGCCAATTCCAGTCCTCCTACAATGAGCAGTTCTTC. The encoded protein is CASSQFQSSYNEQFF. V gene TRBV3-1 (or the pseudogene TRBV3-2) combines with J gene TRBJ2-1, with D unresolved. Trimming removed 2 bases at V and 0 bases at J, with 8 bases between. In germline, CDR1 is LGHDT, CDR2 YNNKEL (reference sequence). The CDR3 sequence is 15 residues long.

This clone has a handful of counts. The rearrangement links TRBV2 to TRBJ2-2; D is uncertain. The CDR3 sequence is 13 residues long. In germline, CDR1 is SNHLY, CDR2 FYNNEI. Trimming shortened V by 8 bases and J by 7 bases, and 14 bases separated the two germline ends. CDR3 in amino acids: CASVGNSYGELFF. In nucleotides, the CDR3 is TGTGCCAGCGTCGGAAACAGCTACGGGGAGCTGTTTTTT.